This passage covers 21 T cell receptor beta chains from one sample sequenced in a study of T cell responses to AZD1222 COVID-19 vaccine. Libraries were prepared by immunoSEQ multiplex PCR; TCRdb keeps only in-frame clonotypes and omits some of them. The data contain more than 150,000 clones, 85% to 95% of them singletons. The sequencing used peripheral blood, collected on day 0 of AZD1222 vaccination. Source of these receptors: an adult in good health.

V gene TRBV28 combines with J gene TRBJ1-1, with 7 bases fitting TRBD1. Trimming cost V 7 bases and J 5 bases; bases outside gene matches: 7. The CDR3 has 13 residues. The germline CDR1 and CDR2 sequences are MDHEN and SYDVKM. The CDR3 nucleotides are TGTGCCAGCACCTTTTACAGGGGAACTGAAGCTTTCTTT. It is translated as CASTFYRGTEAFF. Variable domain in full (rest from reference TRBV28 and TRBJ1-1): DVKVTQSSRYLVKRTGEKVFLECVQDMDHENMFWYRQDPGLGLRLIYFSYDVKMKEKGDIPEGYSVSREKKERFSLILESASTNQTSMYLCASTFYRGTEAFFGQGTRLTVV.

The chain couples TRBV6-5 to TRBJ2-5; a weak D match, TRBD1 (6 bases). Germline V CDR1 and CDR2: MNHEY, SVGAGI. The length of the CDR3 is 14 residues. Deletions cut 6 bases from V and 5 bases from J, with 16 bases between. CDR3 residues: CASRPRQGSETQYF. The CDR3 nucleotides are TGTGCCAGCAGACCTCGGCAGGGGAGTGAGACCCAGTACTTC.

Worth noting for this clone: The junction shows a germline mismatch at one end, possibly a read error. The rearrangement joins TRBV12-3 or TRBV12-4 to TRBJ1-4, with D unclear. This CDR3 has 12 amino acids. In nucleotides, the CDR3 is TGTGCCAGCAGATTAGGACGGGAAAAACTGTTTTTT. It is translated as CASRLGREKLFF.

The chain uses TRBV28 and TRBJ1-4; TRBD1 agrees at 8 bases. The length of the CDR3 is 17 residues. CDR1 is MDHEN and CDR2 is SYDVKM in the germline V gene. Trimming cost V 4 bases and J 8 bases; bases outside gene matches: 15. This CDR3 reads CASSSHLQGGSGEKLFF. CDR3 in DNA: TGTGCCAGCAGTTCTCATCTACAGGGGGGGAGCGGGGAAAAACTGTTTTTT.

The rearrangement links TRBV5-6 to TRBJ1-1; no reliable D call. The V gene lost 3 bases and the J gene lost 2 bases, with 8 bases spanning the gap. The germline gives CDR1 SGHDT, CDR2 YYEEEE. The CDR3 sequence is 13 residues long. The CDR3 reads CASSSPINTEAFF. The CDR3 DNA follows: TGTGCCAGCAGCTCGCCAATTAACACTGAAGCTTTCTTT.

This sequence joins TRBV9 and TRBJ1-5; a weak D match, TRBD1 (6 bases). V was cut by 0 bases and J by 3 bases, with 10 bases left in between. The germline V gene has CDR1 SGDLS and CDR2 YYNGEE. This CDR3 contains 15 residues. The CDR3 is CASSVEGQYNQPQHF. CDR3 DNA: TGTGCCAGCAGCGTAGAAGGACAGTACAATCAGCCCCAGCATTTT.

This chain uses TRBV7-9 with TRBJ1-1; no reliable D call. The V end was cut by 6 bases, the J end by 1 base, with 24 bases between. From germline, CDR1 is SEHNR and CDR2 FQNEAQ (reference sequence). The CDR3 is 18 residues long. The CDR3 DNA reads TGTGCCAGCAGTCCTCCGACACCTTCGGAGGGAGCGAACACTGAAGCTTTCTTT. It translates to CASSPPTPSEGANTEAFF.

The chain joins TRBV15 to TRBJ1-3, with D perhaps TRBD1 (5 bases). The CDR3 loop spans 13 amino acids. CDR1 is LNHNV and CDR2 is YYDKDF in the germline V gene (reference sequence). Trimming pared 5 bases from V and 2 bases from J, leaving 7 bases between. The CDR3 loop is CATSRGTGNTIYF. The CDR3 region has the DNA TGTGCCACCAGCCGGGGGACTGGAAACACCATATATTTT.

The rearrangement links TRBV5-5 to TRBJ1-3; D ambiguous. The CDR3 spans 15 residues. CDR1 and CDR2 from the germline V gene are SGHKS and YYEKEE (reference sequence). V shed 7 bases and J shed 2 bases, with 16 bases lying between them. CDR3 amino acids: CASRYEEATGNTIYF. In DNA, the CDR3 is TGTGCCAGCCGCTATGAGGAAGCAACTGGAAACACCATATATTTT.

The CDR3 region is CASRDRGRNTEAFF. The CDR3 DNA is TGTGCCAGCAGGGATAGGGGGAGGAACACTGAAGCTTTCTTT. The rearrangement joins TRBV7-2 to TRBJ1-1, with TRBD1 as a possible D gene (6 bases). The CDR3 is 14 residues long. Germline V gene sequence: CDR1 SGHTA, CDR2 FQGNSA. The V and J ends lost 6 bases and 1 base respectively, with 12 bases between them.

The rearrangement links TRBV2 to TRBJ2-4; maybe TRBD1 (6 bases). From germline, CDR1 is SNHLY and CDR2 FYNNEI. This CDR3 spans 15 amino acids. Trimming took 7 bases from V and 3 from J, leaving 16 bases between them. Written as DNA, the CDR3 is TGTGCCAGCAACAGGGTTAGGGATGACAAAAACATTCAGTACTTC. It translates to CASNRVRDDKNIQYF.

This chain connects TRBV9 to TRBJ1-3; D not resolved. The ends were cut back, 0 bases at V and 0 bases at J, with 7 bases in the middle. This CDR3 has 15 residues. Germline loops: CDR1 SGDLS, CDR2 YYNGEE. CDR3 region: CASSVEAVSGNTIYF. CDR3 DNA sequence: TGTGCCAGCAGCGTAGAGGCAGTCTCTGGAAACACCATATATTTT.

The chain combines TRBV3-1 (or the pseudogene TRBV3-2) with TRBJ1-1; weak D call: TRBD1 (5 bases). Germline V gene data show CDR1 as LGHDT and CDR2 as YNNKEL (reference sequence). Trimming left V 0 bases short and J 0 bases short, with 17 bases between. CDR3 length: 18 residues. This chain's CDR3 is CASSQEFPGRFMNTEAFF. CDR3 nucleotides: TGTGCCAGCAGCCAAGAATTCCCGGGACGGTTCATGAACACTGAAGCTTTCTTT.

The rearrangement joins TRBV6-1 to TRBJ1-1; unclear D gene. The CDR3 covers 14 residues. Germline V gene data show CDR1 as MNHNS and CDR2 as SASEGT. Trimming stripped 1 base from V and 4 bases from J, with 10 bases between. The CDR3 region is CASSEVMGPTEAFF. The CDR3 nucleotides read TGTGCCAGCAGTGAAGTTATGGGTCCCACTGAAGCTTTCTTT.

This rearrangement joins TRBV18 to TRBJ1-2, with D possibly TRBD1 on 5 matching bases. This CDR3 is 16 amino acids long. V lost 0 bases, J lost 2 bases, and 13 bases lay in between. Germline values: CDR1 KGHSH, CDR2 LQKENI. The CDR3 DNA is TGTGCCAGCTCACCACCGTTAAGGGCAGGGAACTATGGCTACACCTTC. It yields the protein CASSPPLRAGNYGYTF.

The chain is built from TRBV28 and TRBJ1-1; the D gene is possibly TRBD1 (6 bases). V was pared by 4 bases and J by 0 bases, with 15 bases between. The CDR3 loop spans 16 amino acids. Looked up from germline, CDR1 is MDHEN and CDR2 is SYDVKM. The chain's CDR3 is CASSSPAGGMNTEAFF. CDR3 sequence (DNA): TGTGCCAGCAGTTCCCCCGCCGGGGGCATGAACACTGAAGCTTTCTTT.

The chain is built from TRBV5-1 and TRBJ2-3; no definite D call. Per germline, CDR1 SGHRS and CDR2 YFSETQ. With 5 bases removed from V and 1 base from J, the gap between germline ends came to 11 bases. The CDR3 totals 14 residues. Here the CDR3 reads CASSSAIGTDTQYF. In DNA form, the CDR3 reads TGCGCCAGCAGTTCGGCGATAGGCACAGATACGCAGTATTTT.

The rearrangement links TRBV12-5 to TRBJ2-1; 10 bases are shared with TRBD2. CDR1 is LGHNT and CDR2 is FRNRAP in the germline V gene. CDR3 length equals 17 residues. The junction had 8 bases not matched to a gene; V was cut back by 0 bases and J by 6 bases. Written as DNA, the CDR3 is TGTGCTAGTGGTTTGGTAATGGTACTAGCGGGATTCAATGAGCAGTTCTTC. It specifies CASGLVMVLAGFNEQFF.

The chain combines TRBV28 with TRBJ1-1; D perhaps matches TRBD1 (5 bases). Germline V CDR1 and CDR2: MDHEN, SYDVKM. V lost 5 bases and J 7 bases, leaving 11 bases between the germline ends. The CDR3 has 12 residues. CDR3 sequence: CASSPGPLEAFF. The CDR3 DNA reads as TGTGCCAGCAGTCCGGGACCGCTTGAAGCTTTCTTT.

This chain links TRBV4-2 with TRBJ1-2, with D unclear. Germline CDR1 and CDR2: LGHNA and YNFKEQ. This CDR3 comprises 14 residues. The germline V and J ends were trimmed by 0 bases and 4 bases, with 9 bases remaining between them. This chain's CDR3 is CASSQDSKGYGYTF. The DNA of the CDR3 is TGTGCCAGCAGCCAAGACAGCAAGGGCTATGGCTACACCTTC.

This rearrangement joins TRBV18 to TRBJ2-5; no clear D. The germline gives CDR1 KGHSH, CDR2 LQKENI. This CDR3 region has 14 residues. V was trimmed by 0 bases and J by 5 bases, leaving 10 bases between them. The CDR3, as DNA: TGTGCCAGCTCACCACCGACCCAAAGCGAGACCCAGTACTTC. Its translation: CASSPPTQSETQYF.